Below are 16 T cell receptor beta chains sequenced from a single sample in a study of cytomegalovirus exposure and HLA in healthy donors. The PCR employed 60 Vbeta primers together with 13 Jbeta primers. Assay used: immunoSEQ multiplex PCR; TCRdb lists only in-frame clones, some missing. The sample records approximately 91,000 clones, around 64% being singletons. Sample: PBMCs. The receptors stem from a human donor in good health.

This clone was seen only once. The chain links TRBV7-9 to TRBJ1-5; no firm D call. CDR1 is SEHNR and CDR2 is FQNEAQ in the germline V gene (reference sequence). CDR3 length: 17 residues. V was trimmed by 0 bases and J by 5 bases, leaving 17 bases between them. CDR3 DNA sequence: TGTGCCAGCAGCTTAGCGCGTACTTCCCGCGGCGATCAGCCCCAGCATTTT. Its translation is CASSLARTSRGDQPQHF.

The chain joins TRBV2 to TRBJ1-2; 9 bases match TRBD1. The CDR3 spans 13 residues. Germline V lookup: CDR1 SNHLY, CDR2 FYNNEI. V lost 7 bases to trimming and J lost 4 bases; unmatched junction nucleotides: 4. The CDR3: CASIPGQGYGYTF. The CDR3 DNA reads TGTGCCAGCATTCCGGGACAGGGCTATGGCTACACCTTC. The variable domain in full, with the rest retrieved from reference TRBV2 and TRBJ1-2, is EPEVTQTPSHQVTQMGQEVILRCVPISNHLYFYWYRQILGQKVEFLVSFYNNEISEKSEIFDDQFSVERPDGSNFTLKIRSTKLEDSAMYFCASIPGQGYGYTFGSGTRLTVV.

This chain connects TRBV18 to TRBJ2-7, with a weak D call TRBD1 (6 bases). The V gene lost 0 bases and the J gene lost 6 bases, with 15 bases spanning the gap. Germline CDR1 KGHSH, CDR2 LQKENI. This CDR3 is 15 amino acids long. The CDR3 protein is CASSPPMQGWSEQYF. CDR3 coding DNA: TGTGCCAGCTCACCACCGATGCAGGGGTGGAGCGAGCAGTACTTC.

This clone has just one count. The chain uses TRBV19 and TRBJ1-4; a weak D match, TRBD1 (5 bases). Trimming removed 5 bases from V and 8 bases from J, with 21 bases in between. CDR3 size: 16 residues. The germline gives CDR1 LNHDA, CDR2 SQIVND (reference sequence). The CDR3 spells CASSPTAGTPTEKLFF. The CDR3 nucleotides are TGTGCCAGTAGTCCGACAGCGGGAACCCCGACGGAAAAACTGTTTTTT.

Here the CDR3 DNA reads TGCGCCAGCAGCTTACAGTCCAACACTGAAGCTTTCTTT. Protein product: CASSLQSNTEAFF. The chain has TRBV5-1 and TRBJ1-1; D is uncertain. The length of the CDR3 is 13 residues. The germline V and J ends were trimmed by 2 bases and 2 bases, with 7 bases remaining between them. Per germline, CDR1 SGHRS and CDR2 YFSETQ.

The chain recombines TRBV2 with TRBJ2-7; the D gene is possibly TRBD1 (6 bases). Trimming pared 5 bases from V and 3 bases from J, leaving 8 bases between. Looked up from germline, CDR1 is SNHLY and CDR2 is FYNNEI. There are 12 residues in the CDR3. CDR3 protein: CASSTQGYEQYF. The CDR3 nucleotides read TGTGCCAGCAGTACACAGGGCTACGAGCAGTACTTC.

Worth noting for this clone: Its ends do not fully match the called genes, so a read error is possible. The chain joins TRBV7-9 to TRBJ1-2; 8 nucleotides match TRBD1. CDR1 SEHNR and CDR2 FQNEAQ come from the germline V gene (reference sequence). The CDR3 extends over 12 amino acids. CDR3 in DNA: TGTGCCAGCAGCTTCCGAACAGGGGGTTTTTTTTTC. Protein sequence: CASSFRTGGFFF.

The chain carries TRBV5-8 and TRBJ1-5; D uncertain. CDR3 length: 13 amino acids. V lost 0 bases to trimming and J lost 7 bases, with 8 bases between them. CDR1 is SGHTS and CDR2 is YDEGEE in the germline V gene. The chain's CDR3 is CASSLAGWQPQHF. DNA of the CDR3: TGTGCCAGCAGCTTGGCGGGGTGGCAGCCCCAGCATTTT.

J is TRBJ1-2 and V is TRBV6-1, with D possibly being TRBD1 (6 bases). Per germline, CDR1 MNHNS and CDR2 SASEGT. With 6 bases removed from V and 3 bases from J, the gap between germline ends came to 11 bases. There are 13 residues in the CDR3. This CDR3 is CASRDTGHYGYTF. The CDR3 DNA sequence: TGTGCCAGCAGGGATACAGGGCACTATGGCTACACCTTC.

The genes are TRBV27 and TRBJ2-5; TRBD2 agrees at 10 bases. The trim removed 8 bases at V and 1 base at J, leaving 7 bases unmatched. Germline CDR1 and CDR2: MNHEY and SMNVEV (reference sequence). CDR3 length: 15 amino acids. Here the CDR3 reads CASGKLAGSQETQYF. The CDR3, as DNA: TGTGCCAGCGGCAAACTAGCGGGGTCCCAAGAGACCCAGTACTTC.

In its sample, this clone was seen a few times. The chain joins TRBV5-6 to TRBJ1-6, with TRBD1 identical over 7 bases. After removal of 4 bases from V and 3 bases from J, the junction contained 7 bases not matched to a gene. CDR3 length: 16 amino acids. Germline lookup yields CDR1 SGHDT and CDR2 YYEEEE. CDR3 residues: CASSLVAGGYNSPLHF. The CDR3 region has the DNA TGTGCCAGCAGCCTGGTGGCAGGGGGCTATAATTCACCCCTCCACTTT.

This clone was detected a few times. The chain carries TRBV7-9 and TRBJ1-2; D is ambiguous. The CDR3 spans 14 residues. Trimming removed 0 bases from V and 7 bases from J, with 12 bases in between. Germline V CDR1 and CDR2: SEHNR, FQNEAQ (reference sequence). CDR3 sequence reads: CASSLASGGAGYTF. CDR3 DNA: TGTGCCAGCAGCTTAGCATCGGGAGGTGCTGGCTACACCTTC.

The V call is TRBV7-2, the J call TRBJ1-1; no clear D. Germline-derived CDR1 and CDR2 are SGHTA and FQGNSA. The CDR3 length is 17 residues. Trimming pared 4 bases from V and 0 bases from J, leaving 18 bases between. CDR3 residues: CASSSVRLPFMNTEAFF. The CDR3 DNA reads TGTGCCAGCAGCTCCGTAAGACTTCCTTTTATGAACACTGAAGCTTTCTTT.

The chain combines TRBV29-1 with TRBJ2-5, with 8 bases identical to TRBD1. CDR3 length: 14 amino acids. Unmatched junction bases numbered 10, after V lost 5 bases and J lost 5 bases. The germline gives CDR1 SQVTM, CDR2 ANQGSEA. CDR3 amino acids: CSVILDRAGETQYF. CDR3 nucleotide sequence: TGCAGCGTTATTTTGGACAGGGCGGGTGAGACCCAGTACTTC. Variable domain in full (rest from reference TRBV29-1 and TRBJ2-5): SAVISQKPSRDICQRGTSLTIQCQVDSQVTMMFWYRQQPGQSLTLIATANQGSEATYESGFVIDKFPISRPNLTFSTLTVSNMSPEDSSIYLCSVILDRAGETQYFGPGTRLLVL.

The CDR3 is CATRADRGNEKLFF. CDR3 coding DNA: TGTGCCACCAGGGCGGACAGGGGTAATGAAAAACTGTTTTTT. This sequence joins TRBV15 and TRBJ1-4, with 9 bases lining up with TRBD1. The length of the CDR3 is 14 residues. Germline V gene lookup returns CDR1 LNHNV and CDR2 YYDKDF (reference sequence). After removal of 6 bases from V and 4 bases from J, the junction contained 3 bases not matched to a gene.

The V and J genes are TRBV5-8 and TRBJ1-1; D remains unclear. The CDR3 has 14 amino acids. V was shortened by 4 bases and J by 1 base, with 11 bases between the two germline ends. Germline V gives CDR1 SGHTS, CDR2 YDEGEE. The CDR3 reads CASSPRGRNTEAFF. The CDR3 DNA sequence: TGTGCCAGCAGCCCTCGGGGTAGGAACACTGAAGCTTTCTTT.